Listed below are T cell receptor beta chains from one sample, sequenced in a study of blood T cell repertoires in COVID-19. Generated by immunoSEQ multiplex PCR, the TCRdb table keeps only in-frame clones and is missing some. This sample has about 83,000 clones, with more than 75% found just once. Sequenced sample: peripheral blood. Receptor source: a man older than 75 with active or convalescent COVID-19. Both conserved end residues are part of each CDR3. Fields, in order: J gene, D gene, V gene, clone size, CDR3 DNA, CDR3 protein. The D gene is left open where the match is weak. Only part of the rows carry a size: once, few, many, or a class if the clone is expanded.

J: TRBJ2-3; D: TRBD2; V: TRBV28; size: .; DNA: TGTGCCAGCAGTTTATACTTGCGGGGGGGCCCAGATACGCAGTATTTT; CDR3: CASSLYLRGGPDTQYF
J: TRBJ1-4; D: .; V: TRBV6-5; size: once; DNA: TGTGCCAGCAGTTACTCAGGGGTCGGGGAAAAACTGTTTTTT; CDR3: CASSYSGVGEKLFF
J: TRBJ1-2; D: .; V: TRBV29-1; size: few; DNA: TGCAGCGTTGAAAGCCCAGGGGCGGGCTACACCTTC; CDR3: CSVESPGAGYTF
J: TRBJ2-1; D: TRBD2; V: TRBV7-2; size: .; DNA: TGTGCCAGCACCCAGTACGGGGGGTCCTACAATGAGCAGTTCTTC; CDR3: CASTQYGGSYNEQFF
J: TRBJ2-5; D: TRBD2; V: TRBV10-2; size: .; DNA: TGCGCCAGCAGAGATAGCGGGAACCAAGAGACCCAGTACTTC; CDR3: CASRDSGNQETQYF
J: TRBJ1-4; D: .; V: TRBV11-1; size: .; DNA: TGTGCCAGCAGACGACAGGAGGAAGAAAAACTGTTTTTT; CDR3: CASRRQEEEKLFF
J: TRBJ2-2; D: .; V: TRBV2; size: .; DNA: TGTGCCAGCAGTGAAGTGGCGCGGGTGAGAAGCACCGGGGAGCTGTTTTTT; CDR3: CASSEVARVRSTGELFF
J: TRBJ1-5; D: .; V: TRBV5-1; size: .; DNA: TGCGCCAGCAGCGACGGGAGCGGTGATCAGCCCCAGCATTTT; CDR3: CASSDGSGDQPQHF
J: TRBJ1-2; D: TRBD1; V: TRBV25-1; size: .; DNA: TGTGCCAGCAGTGAAGGAGGACAGGGCGATCTTTATGGCTACACCTTC; CDR3: CASSEGGQGDLYGYTF
J: TRBJ2-3; D: .; V: TRBV5-1; size: .; DNA: TGCGCCAGCAGTTTTACCGGGTCAGATACGCAGTATTTT; CDR3: CASSFTGSDTQYF
J: TRBJ1-3; D: TRBD1; V: TRBV7-2; size: .; DNA: TGTGCCAGCAGCTTGGAGACAGGGGTGTACACCATATATTTT; CDR3: CASSLETGVYTIYF
J: TRBJ1-2; D: TRBD1; V: TRBV24-1; size: few; DNA: TGTGCCACCAGTGCCCCGGGACAGGGGGCAGGTGTGGATGGCTACACCTTC; CDR3: CATSAPGQGAGVDGYTF
J: TRBJ2-5; D: TRBD2; V: TRBV18; size: .; DNA: TGTGCCAGCTCAGCCGGACTAGCGGGGGCCACAGAGACCCAGTACTTC; CDR3: CASSAGLAGATETQYF
J: TRBJ1-2; D: .; V: TRBV28; size: .; DNA: TGTGCCAGCAACATGGGGAGTTTTGGCTACACCTTC; CDR3: CASNMGSFGYTF
J: TRBJ2-5; D: .; V: TRBV23-1; size: once; DNA: TGCGCCAGCAGTCGGGCAGGAACCGAAGAGACCCAGTACTTC; CDR3: CASSRAGTEETQYF
J: TRBJ2-5; D: .; V: TRBV3-1/TRBV3-2; size: .; DNA: TGTGCCAGCAGCCAAAGGGGTAGATCAGAGACCCAGTACTTC; CDR3: CASSQRGRSETQYF
J: TRBJ1-3; D: TRBD1; V: TRBV19; size: .; DNA: TGTGCCGCACAGGGGGCACGTGGAAACACCATATATTTT; CDR3: CAAQGARGNTIYF
J: TRBJ2-5; D: TRBD2; V: TRBV19; size: .; DNA: TGTGCCAGTAGTGAGGCCCCGGGGGGGGAGACCCAGTACTTC; CDR3: CASSEAPGGETQYF
J: TRBJ1-4; D: TRBD1; V: TRBV18; size: .; DNA: TGTGCCAGCTCACCCCTGACAGGGGGGAACTCGGCAACTAATGAAAAACTGTTTTTT; CDR3: CASSPLTGGNSATNEKLFF
J: TRBJ1-4; D: .; V: TRBV18; size: .; DNA: TGTGCCAGCTCACCGCTAGATGAAAAACTGTTTTTT; CDR3: CASSPLDEKLFF
J: TRBJ1-1; D: .; V: TRBV11-2; size: .; DNA: TGTGCCAGCAGCTTAGGCTTGGGGGGGGCAGGCACTGAAGCTTTCTTT; CDR3: CASSLGLGGAGTEAFF
J: TRBJ1-2; D: .; V: TRBV6-2/TRBV6-3; size: .; DNA: TGTGCCAGCAGCCGAATCCGTCGGGATGGCTACACCTTC; CDR3: CASSRIRRDGYTF
J: TRBJ1-1; D: .; V: TRBV12-3/TRBV12-4; size: .; DNA: TGTGCCAGCAGGGGTGGGGGGTCCGGTGAAGCTTTCTTT; CDR3: CASRGGGSGEAFF
J: TRBJ1-5; D: .; V: TRBV24-1; size: .; DNA: TGTGCCACCCAGGGGAATCTAGGCGCGCAGCCCCAGCATTTT; CDR3: CATQGNLGAQPQHF
J: TRBJ1-6; D: TRBD1; V: TRBV6-5; size: .; DNA: TGTGCCAGCAGTTACGGGACAGCAAATTCACCCCTCCACTTT; CDR3: CASSYGTANSPLHF
J: TRBJ1-3; D: TRBD1; V: TRBV5-1; size: .; DNA: TGCGCCAGCAGCATAGGGACAGGGATTCTTGGAAACACCATATATTTT; CDR3: CASSIGTGILGNTIYF
J: TRBJ2-5; D: .; V: TRBV28; size: once; DNA: TGTGCCAGCAGTTCAGGACAGATGCAAGAGACCCAGTACTTC; CDR3: CASSSGQMQETQYF
J: TRBJ2-5; D: .; V: TRBV7-2; size: once; DNA: TGTGCCAGCAGCTCGCCCACACCCGGGGTGGAGACCCAGTACTTC; CDR3: CASSSPTPGVETQYF
J: TRBJ1-2; D: .; V: TRBV7-9; size: .; DNA: TGTGCCAGCAGCTTCGGACAGTTCAACTATGGCTACACCTTC; CDR3: CASSFGQFNYGYTF
J: TRBJ1-2; D: TRBD1; V: TRBV3-1/TRBV3-2; size: .; DNA: TGTGCCAGCAGCCAAGATTGGACAGGGAACTATGGCTACACCTTC; CDR3: CASSQDWTGNYGYTF
J: TRBJ1-6; D: .; V: TRBV27; size: .; DNA: TGTGCCAGCAGTTTGAGGTCAGGGCCCCTCCACTTT; CDR3: CASSLRSGPLHF
J: TRBJ1-2; D: .; V: TRBV10-3; size: .; DNA: TGTGCCATCAGGACCGACGCCCAGGGGTACGGCTACACCTTC; CDR3: CAIRTDAQGYGYTF
J: TRBJ2-1; D: .; V: TRBV6-4; size: few; DNA: TGTGCCAGCAGTTTGTACAGCGGGCCCTCCGTTGGCTCCTACAATGAGCAGTTCTTC; CDR3: CASSLYSGPSVGSYNEQFF
J: TRBJ2-2; D: TRBD2; V: TRBV2; size: .; DNA: TGTGCCAGCAGTGAAAATCTTAGCGGAGCGGGGACCGGGGAGCTGTTTTTT; CDR3: CASSENLSGAGTGELFF
J: TRBJ1-2; D: .; V: TRBV28; size: .; DNA: TGTGCCAGCAGCCCCCGGGGGTACGGCTACACCTTC; CDR3: CASSPRGYGYTF
J: TRBJ1-3; D: .; V: TRBV9; size: .; DNA: TGTGCCAGCAGCGCACAGAGCTCTGGAAACACCATATATTTT; CDR3: CASSAQSSGNTIYF
J: TRBJ1-2; D: .; V: TRBV18; size: .; DNA: TGTGCCAGCTCACCGTTTCGGAGGGATCGGGTCTTTGGCTACACCTTC; CDR3: CASSPFRRDRVFGYTF
J: TRBJ1-3; D: TRBD1; V: TRBV5-4; size: .; DNA: TGTGCCAGCAGCTCGGCGGGGGACAGGGGTACTGGAAACACCATATATTTT; CDR3: CASSSAGDRGTGNTIYF
J: TRBJ1-6; D: TRBD1; V: TRBV5-1; size: .; DNA: TGCGCCAGCAGCTTTACAGGGGGCCGGGCACCCCTCCACTTT; CDR3: CASSFTGGRAPLHF
J: TRBJ2-1; D: TRBD1; V: TRBV27; size: .; DNA: TGTGCCAGATATGCCAGCCCGGGACAGGGTTACAATGAGCAGTTCTTC; CDR3: CARYASPGQGYNEQFF
J: TRBJ2-1; D: TRBD2; V: TRBV7-9; size: .; DNA: TGTGCCAGCAGCTTACCTCTAGCGGGCAATGAGCAGTTCTTC; CDR3: CASSLPLAGNEQFF